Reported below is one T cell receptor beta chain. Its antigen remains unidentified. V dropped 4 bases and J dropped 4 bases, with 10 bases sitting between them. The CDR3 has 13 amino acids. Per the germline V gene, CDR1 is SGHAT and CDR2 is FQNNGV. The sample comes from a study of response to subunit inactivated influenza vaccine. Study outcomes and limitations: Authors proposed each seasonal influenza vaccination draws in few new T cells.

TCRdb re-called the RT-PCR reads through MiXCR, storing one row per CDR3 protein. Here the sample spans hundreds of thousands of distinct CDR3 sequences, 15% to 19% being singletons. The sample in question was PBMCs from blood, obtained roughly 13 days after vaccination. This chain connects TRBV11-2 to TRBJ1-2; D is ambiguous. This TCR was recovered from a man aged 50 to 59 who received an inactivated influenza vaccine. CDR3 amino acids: CASSSDTIYGYTF. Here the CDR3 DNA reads TGTGCCAGCAGCTCCGACACTATCTATGGCTACACCTTC.